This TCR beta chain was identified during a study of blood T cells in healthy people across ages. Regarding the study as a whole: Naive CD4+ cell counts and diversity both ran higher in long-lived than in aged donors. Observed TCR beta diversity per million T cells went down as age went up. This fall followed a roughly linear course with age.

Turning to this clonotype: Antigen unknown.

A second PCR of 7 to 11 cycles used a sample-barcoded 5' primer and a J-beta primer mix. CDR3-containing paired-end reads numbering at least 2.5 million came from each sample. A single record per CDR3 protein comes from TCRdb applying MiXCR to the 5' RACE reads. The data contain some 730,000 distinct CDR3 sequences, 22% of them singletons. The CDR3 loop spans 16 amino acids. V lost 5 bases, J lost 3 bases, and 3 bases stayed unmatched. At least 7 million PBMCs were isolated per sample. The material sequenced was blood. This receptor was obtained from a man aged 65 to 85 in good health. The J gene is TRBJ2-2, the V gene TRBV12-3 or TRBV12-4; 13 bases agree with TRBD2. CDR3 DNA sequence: TGTGCCAGCAGTGGACTAGCGGGGGACTACACCGGGGAGCTGTTTTTT. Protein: CASSGLAGDYTGELFF.